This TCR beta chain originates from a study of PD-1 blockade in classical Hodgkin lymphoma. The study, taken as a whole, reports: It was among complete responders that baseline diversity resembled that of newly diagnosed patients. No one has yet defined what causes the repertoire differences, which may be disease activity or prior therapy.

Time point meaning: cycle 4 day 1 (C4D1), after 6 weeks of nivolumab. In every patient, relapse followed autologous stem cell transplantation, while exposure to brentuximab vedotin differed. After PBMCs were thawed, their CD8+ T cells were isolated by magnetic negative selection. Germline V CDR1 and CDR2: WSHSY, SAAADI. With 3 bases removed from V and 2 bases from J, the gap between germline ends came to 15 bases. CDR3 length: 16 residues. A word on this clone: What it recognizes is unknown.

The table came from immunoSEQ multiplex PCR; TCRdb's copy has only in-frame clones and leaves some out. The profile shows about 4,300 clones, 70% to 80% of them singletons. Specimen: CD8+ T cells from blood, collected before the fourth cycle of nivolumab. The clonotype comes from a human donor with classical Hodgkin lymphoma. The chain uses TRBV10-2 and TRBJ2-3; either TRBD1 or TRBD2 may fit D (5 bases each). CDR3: CASSDLLGDPTDTQYF. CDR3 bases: TGCGCCAGCAGTGATTTGTTAGGGGACCCCACAGATACGCAGTATTTT.